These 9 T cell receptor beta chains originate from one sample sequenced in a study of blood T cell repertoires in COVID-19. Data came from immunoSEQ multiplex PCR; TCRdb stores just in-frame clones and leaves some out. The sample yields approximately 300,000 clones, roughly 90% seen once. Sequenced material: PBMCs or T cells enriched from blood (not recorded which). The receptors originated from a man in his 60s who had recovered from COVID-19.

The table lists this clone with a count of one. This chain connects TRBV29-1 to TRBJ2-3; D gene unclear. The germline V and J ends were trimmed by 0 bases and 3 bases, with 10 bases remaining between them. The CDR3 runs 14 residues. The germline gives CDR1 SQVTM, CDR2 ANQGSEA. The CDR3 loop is CSVEDPLRTDTQYF. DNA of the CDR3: TGCAGCGTTGAAGATCCGTTGAGAACAGATACGCAGTATTTT.

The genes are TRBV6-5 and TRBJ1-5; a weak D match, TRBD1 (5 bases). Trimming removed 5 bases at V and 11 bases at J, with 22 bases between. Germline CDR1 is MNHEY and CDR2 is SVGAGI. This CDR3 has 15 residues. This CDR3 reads CASSLTPQTVGAQHF. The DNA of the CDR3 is TGTGCCAGCAGTCTCACCCCACAGACAGTAGGGGCCCAGCATTTT.

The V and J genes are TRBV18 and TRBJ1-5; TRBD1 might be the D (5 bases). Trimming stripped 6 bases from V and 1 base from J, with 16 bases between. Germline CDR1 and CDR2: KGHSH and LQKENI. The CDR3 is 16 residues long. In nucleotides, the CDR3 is TGTGCCAGCTCCCAAACGGGGGAGCGGAGCAATCAGCCCCAGCATTTT. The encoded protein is CASSQTGERSNQPQHF. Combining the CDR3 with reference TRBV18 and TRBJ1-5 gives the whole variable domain NAGVMQNPRHLVRRRGQEARLRCSPMKGHSHVYWYRQLPEEGLKFMVYLQKENIIDESGMPKERFSAEFPKEGPSILRIQQVVRGDSAAYFCASSQTGERSNQPQHFGDGTRLSIL.

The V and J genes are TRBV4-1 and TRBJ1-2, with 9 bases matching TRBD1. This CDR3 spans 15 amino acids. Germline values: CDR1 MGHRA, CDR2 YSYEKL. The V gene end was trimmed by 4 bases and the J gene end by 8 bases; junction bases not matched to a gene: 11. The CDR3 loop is CASSLLGDRVSGYTF. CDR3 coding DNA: TGCGCCAGCAGCCTTCTCGGGGACAGGGTAAGCGGCTACACCTTC.

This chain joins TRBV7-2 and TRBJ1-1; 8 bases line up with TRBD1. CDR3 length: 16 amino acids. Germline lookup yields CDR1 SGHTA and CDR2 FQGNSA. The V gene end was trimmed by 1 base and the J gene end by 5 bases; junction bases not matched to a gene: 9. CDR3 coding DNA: TGTGCCAGCAGCTTAGAGGGCGCCAGGGGGCAGACTGAAGCTTTCTTT. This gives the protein CASSLEGARGQTEAFF.

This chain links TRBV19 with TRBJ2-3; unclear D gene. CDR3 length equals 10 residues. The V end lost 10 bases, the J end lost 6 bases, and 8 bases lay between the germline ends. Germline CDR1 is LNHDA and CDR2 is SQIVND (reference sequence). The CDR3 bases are TGTGCCAAACTCCCGGATACGCAGTATTTT. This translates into CAKLPDTQYF.

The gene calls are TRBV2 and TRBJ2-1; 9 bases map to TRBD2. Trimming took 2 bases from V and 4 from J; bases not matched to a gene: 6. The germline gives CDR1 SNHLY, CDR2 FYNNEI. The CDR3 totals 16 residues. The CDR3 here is CASSEFLAGLYNEQFF. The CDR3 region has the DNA TGTGCCAGCAGTGAATTCCTAGCGGGGTTATACAATGAGCAGTTCTTC. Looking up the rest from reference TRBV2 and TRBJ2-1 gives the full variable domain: EPEVTQTPSHQVTQMGQEVILRCVPISNHLYFYWYRQILGQKVEFLVSFYNNEISEKSEIFDDQFSVERPDGSNFTLKIRSTKLEDSAMYFCASSEFLAGLYNEQFFGPGTRLTVL.

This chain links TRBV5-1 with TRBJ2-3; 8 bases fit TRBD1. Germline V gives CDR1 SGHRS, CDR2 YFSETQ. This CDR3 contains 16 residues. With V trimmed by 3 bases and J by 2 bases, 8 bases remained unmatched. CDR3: CASSWGWTGFTDTQYF. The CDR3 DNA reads TGCGCCAGCAGCTGGGGATGGACAGGGTTCACAGATACGCAGTATTTT.

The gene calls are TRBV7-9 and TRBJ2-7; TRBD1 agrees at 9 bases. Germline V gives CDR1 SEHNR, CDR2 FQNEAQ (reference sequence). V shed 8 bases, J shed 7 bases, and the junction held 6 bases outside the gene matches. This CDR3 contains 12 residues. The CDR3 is CASRDRGTEQYF. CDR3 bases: TGTGCCAGCCGCGACAGGGGGACGGAGCAGTACTTC.